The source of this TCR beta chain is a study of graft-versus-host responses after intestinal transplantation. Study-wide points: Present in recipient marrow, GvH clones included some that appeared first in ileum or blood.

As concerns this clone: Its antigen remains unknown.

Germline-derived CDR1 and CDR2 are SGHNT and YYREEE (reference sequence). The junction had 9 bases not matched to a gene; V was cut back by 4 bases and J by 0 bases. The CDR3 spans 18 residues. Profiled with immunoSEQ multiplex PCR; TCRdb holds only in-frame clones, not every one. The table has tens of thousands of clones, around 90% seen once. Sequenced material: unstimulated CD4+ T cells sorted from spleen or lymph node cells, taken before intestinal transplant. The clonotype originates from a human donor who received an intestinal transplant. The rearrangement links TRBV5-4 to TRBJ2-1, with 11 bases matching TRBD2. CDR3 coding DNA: TGTGCCAGCAGCCCTCGGCCTAGCGGGGGGAGCTCCTACAATGAGCAGTTCTTC. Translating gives CASSPRPSGGSSYNEQFF. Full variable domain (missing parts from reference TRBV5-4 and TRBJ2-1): ETGVTQSPTHLIKTRGQQVTLRCSSQSGHNTVSWYQQALGQGPQFIFQYYREEENGRGNFPPRFSGLQFPNYSSELNVNALELDDSALYLCASSPRPSGGSSYNEQFFGPGTRLTVL.